This T cell receptor (beta chain) emerged from a study of shared clonotypes between healthy human individuals. At the level of the study: Each donor contributed plates that comprised three CD4 naive, three CD4 memory, two CD8 naive and one CD8 memory.

V lost 4 bases to trimming and J lost 0 bases, with 15 bases between them. The CDR3 has 16 residues. Germline values: CDR1 SGHRS, CDR2 YFSETQ. TCRdb's table, derived via immunoSEQ multiplex PCR, lists solely in-frame clones and lacks some. Among some 2,000,000 clones listed, roughly 94% were seen once. Sequencing was done on a sample of naive CD4+ T cells sorted from blood. The subset denotes: CD45RA+ positively selected. The gene calls are TRBV5-1 and TRBJ2-3; a weak D match, TRBD1 (5 bases). The receptor was isolated from a man younger than 35 in good health. CDR3 DNA: TGCGCCAGCAGCCGATGGACACCGGAAAGCACAGATACGCAGTATTTT. This sequence encodes CASSRWTPESTDTQYF.